These 20 T cell receptor beta chains came from one sample sequenced in a study of metastatic and nonmetastatic thyroid tumors. With MiXCR, TCRdb called clones anew from the PCR reads. The sample lists 50,000 to 65,000 clones, approximately 19% seen once, with just under 3% in the top ten. No patient had received any treatment before thyroid surgery. The sequencing sample was made of blood. The receptors were sampled from a female donor with papillary thyroid cancer or a benign thyroid nodule (not recorded which). Some clones in this sample may be carry-over from other donors' samples.

In this sample, this clone turned up many times. This same CDR3 is encoded by further DNA sequences in the sample. The chain is built from TRBV6-1 and TRBJ2-1; 10 bases line up with TRBD2. Unmatched junction bases numbered 4, after V lost 5 bases and J lost 3 bases. The CDR3 spans 15 residues. Germline values: CDR1 MNHNS, CDR2 SASEGT. Written as DNA, the CDR3 is TGTGCCAGCAGTAGCGGGAGGGCCCACTACAATGAGCAGTTCTTC. Residues: CASSSGRAHYNEQFF.

The rearrangement joins TRBV11-2 to TRBJ2-2; possible D gene TRBD1, 5 bases. Trimming cost V 5 bases and J 3 bases, with 10 bases left between them. The CDR3 runs to 14 residues. Germline V gene data show CDR1 as SGHAT and CDR2 as FQNNGV. CDR3 nucleotide sequence: TGTGCCAGCAGCCGTTACAGGTACACCGGGGAGCTGTTTTTT. This sequence encodes CASSRYRYTGELFF. The variable domain in full, with the rest retrieved from reference TRBV11-2 and TRBJ2-2, is EAGVAQSPRYKIIEKRQSVAFWCNPISGHATLYWYQQILGQGPKLLIQFQNNGVVDDSQLPKDRFSAERLKGVDSTLKIQPAKLEDSAVYLCASSRYRYTGELFFGEGSRLTVL.

This clone was recorded many times. The V call is TRBV28, the J call TRBJ2-5; TRBD1 aligns across 8 bases. J gave up 5 bases and V 5 bases, and 10 bases lay outside the gene matches. The CDR3 length is 15 residues. From germline, CDR1 is MDHEN and CDR2 SYDVKM. CDR3 coding DNA: TGTGCCAGCAGTACCCGGGACAGGTTCGTTGAGACCCAGTACTTC. Its protein is CASSTRDRFVETQYF.

This rearrangement joins TRBV30 to TRBJ2-7; D could derive from TRBD1 or TRBD2 (5 bases each). V was shortened by 6 bases and J by 3 bases, with 18 bases between the two germline ends. The CDR3 length is 14 residues. Germline-derived CDR1 and CDR2 are GTSNPN and SVGIG (reference sequence). The CDR3, as DNA: TGTGCCTGCCGTAGCCGGGGCAGGGTCTACGAGCAGTACTTC. This sequence encodes CACRSRGRVYEQYF.

This chain uses TRBV6-2 or TRBV6-3 with TRBJ2-7, with D possibly called TRBD1 or TRBD2 (6 bases each). The CDR3 is 17 amino acids. Trimming removed 0 bases from V and 6 bases from J, with 21 bases in between. Germline assignment: CDR1 MNHEY and CDR2 SVGEGT. In nucleotides, the CDR3 is TGTGCCAGCAGTTACTCGATGGGTACAGGGACTCTAAGCGAGCAGTACTTC. Encoded protein: CASSYSMGTGTLSEQYF.

This clone was observed many times. The rearrangement uses TRBV24-1 and TRBJ2-7; D is possibly TRBD1 (6 bases). V was cut by 2 bases and J by 5 bases, with 15 bases left in between. Looked up from germline, CDR1 is KGHDR and CDR2 is SFDVKD. The CDR3 contains 15 residues. As DNA, the CDR3 is TGTGCCACCAGTGATTCGGCAGGGGTAGAGAACGAGCAGTACTTC. Translating it yields CATSDSAGVENEQYF.

In its sample, this clone was seen a few times. The rearrangement links TRBV27 to TRBJ1-1; 7 bases fit TRBD1. With V trimmed by 7 bases and J by 3 bases, 8 bases remained unmatched. CDR1 and CDR2 (germline): MNHEY, SMNVEV (reference sequence). The CDR3 covers 14 residues. CDR3: CASTGTATHTEAFF. DNA for the CDR3: TGTGCCAGCACTGGGACAGCAACTCACACTGAAGCTTTCTTT.

This clone was counted many times. The V gene is TRBV6-5, the J gene TRBJ2-7, with a tentative D call TRBD1 (6 bases). The germline V gene encodes CDR1 MNHEY and CDR2 SVGAGI. The length of the CDR3 is 15 residues. Trimming left V 0 bases short and J 6 bases short, with 15 bases between. In DNA form, the CDR3 reads TGTGCCAGCAGTTACTCGAACAGGGTAAAAGGCGAGCAGTACTTC. Protein sequence: CASSYSNRVKGEQYF.

This clone was seen repeatedly, ten times or more. The chain is built from TRBV7-2 and TRBJ1-5; D is uncertain. Germline CDR1 is SGHTA and CDR2 is FQGNSA. This CDR3 is built from 13 residues. Trimming left V 5 bases short and J 0 bases short, with 5 bases between. CDR3 loop: CASSPYSNQPQHF. Written as DNA, the CDR3 is TGTGCCAGCAGCCCATATAGCAATCAGCCCCAGCATTTT.

This clone was counted many times. The chain combines TRBV7-9 with TRBJ2-7; 9 bases agree with TRBD1. CDR1 is SEHNR and CDR2 is FQNEAQ in the germline V gene (reference sequence). Trimming removed 1 base from V and 2 bases from J; junction bases left unmatched: 0. CDR3 size: 14 residues. The CDR3 nucleotides read TGTGCCAGCAGCTTAGACAGGGGGCCCTACGAGCAGTACTTC. This sequence encodes CASSLDRGPYEQYF.

This clone is labeled as medium-sized. The genes are TRBV27 and TRBJ2-2; D gene uncertain. CDR3 length: 14 amino acids. Trimming pared 2 bases from V and 2 bases from J, leaving 6 bases between. The germline V gene encodes CDR1 MNHEY and CDR2 SMNVEV (reference sequence). For the CDR3, the DNA is TGTGCCAGCAGTTTAATGGATAACACCGGGGAGCTGTTTTTT. Encoded protein: CASSLMDNTGELFF.

This clone has ten or more counts. This may arise from a read error, as a much more abundant clone is one base away. This chain joins TRBV2 and TRBJ2-7; TRBD1 aligns across 7 bases. This CDR3 is 14 amino acids long. The ends lost 7 bases at V and 6 bases at J; junction bases unmatched: 12. The germline V gene has CDR1 SNHLY and CDR2 FYNNEI. The CDR3 reads CASTEQGVLCEQYF. The CDR3 coding sequence is TGTGCCAGCACAGAGCAGGGGGTCCTATGCGAGCAGTACTTC.

A note on this clone: A clone one base away is much larger, so this may be a read error. This chain connects TRBV14 to TRBJ2-5; 8 nucleotides match TRBD2. The CDR3 runs 17 residues. The germline CDR1 and CDR2 sequences are SGHDN and FVKESK. The CDR3 here is CASSPGLDIGYGETHYF. DNA of the CDR3: TGTGCCAGCAGCCCGGGACTAGATATCGGATATGGGGAGACCCATTACTTC.

The gene calls are TRBV20-1 and TRBJ2-1, with D perhaps matching TRBD2 (6 bases). The germline V and J ends were trimmed by 3 bases and 12 bases, with 24 bases remaining between them. Germline lookup yields CDR1 DFQATT and CDR2 SNEGSKA (reference sequence). CDR3 length equals 15 residues. The chain's CDR3 is CSASVGLTTGVLQFF. The CDR3 DNA reads as TGCAGTGCTAGCGTTGGACTAACCACTGGGGTTCTGCAGTTCTTC.

Many counts were recorded for this clone. The V call is TRBV24-1, the J call TRBJ2-3, with no clear D. CDR1 is KGHDR, CDR2 SFDVKD, per germline. Trimming took off 1 base at V and 2 bases at J, with 3 bases between the two ends. This CDR3 is 13 amino acids long. The CDR3 sequence is CATSDFFTDTQYF. Here the CDR3 DNA reads TGTGCCACCAGTGATTTCTTCACAGATACGCAGTATTTT.

A word on this clone: An end of the junction does not agree with germline; a read error may underlie this. The chain uses TRBV28 and TRBJ1-5; D is uncertain. The CDR3 runs 14 residues. Germline-derived CDR1 and CDR2 are MDHEN and SYDVKM. The CDR3 spells CASSLLRPTQPHHF. CDR3 nucleotide sequence: TGTGCCAGCAGTTTATTACGGCCTACTCAGCCCCATCATTTT.

This clone was seen a handful of times. The germline gene is not matched at one end of the junction; a read error may be the cause. This chain links TRBV6-1 with TRBJ1-2; TRBD1 might be the D (5 bases). Germline-derived CDR1 and CDR2 are MNHNS and SASEGT. There are 14 residues in the CDR3. This CDR3 reads CTSSEWGGRSCYTF. CDR3 coding DNA: TGTACCAGCAGTGAATGGGGGGGTAGAAGCTGCTACACCTTC.

This clone was detected many times. This chain uses TRBV2 with TRBJ1-5, with unresolved D. Germline V lookup: CDR1 SNHLY, CDR2 FYNNEI. The CDR3 length is 13 residues. Between the trimmed V and J ends, which lost 7 bases and 1 base, there was a span of 8 bases. As DNA, the CDR3 is TGTGCCAGCAAGCGGAGCAGCAATCAGCCCCAGCATTTT. Translation: CASKRSSNQPQHF.

There are a few counts of this clone. The chain combines TRBV20-1 with TRBJ1-6; maybe TRBD1 (5 bases). Trimming removed 6 bases from V and 10 bases from J, with 19 bases in between. The CDR3 contains 14 residues. CDR1 and CDR2 from the germline V gene are DFQATT and SNEGSKA (reference sequence). CDR3 protein: CSASSGEESSPLHF. DNA of the CDR3: TGCAGTGCGTCCTCGGGGGAGGAGTCCTCACCCCTCCACTTT.

A remark on this clone: A much larger clone differs by one base, so this may be a read error. Additional DNA sequences in this sample encode the identical CDR3. The J gene is TRBJ2-7, the V gene TRBV4-2, with D possibly matching TRBD2 (5 bases). The V and J ends lost 4 bases and 3 bases respectively, with 10 bases between them. Germline values: CDR1 LGHNA, CDR2 YNFKEQ. The CDR3 is made up of 13 amino acids. For the CDR3, the DNA is TGTGCCAGCAGCCCGGGGTCTGACTACGAGCAGTACTTC. Encoded protein: CASSPGSDYEQYF.